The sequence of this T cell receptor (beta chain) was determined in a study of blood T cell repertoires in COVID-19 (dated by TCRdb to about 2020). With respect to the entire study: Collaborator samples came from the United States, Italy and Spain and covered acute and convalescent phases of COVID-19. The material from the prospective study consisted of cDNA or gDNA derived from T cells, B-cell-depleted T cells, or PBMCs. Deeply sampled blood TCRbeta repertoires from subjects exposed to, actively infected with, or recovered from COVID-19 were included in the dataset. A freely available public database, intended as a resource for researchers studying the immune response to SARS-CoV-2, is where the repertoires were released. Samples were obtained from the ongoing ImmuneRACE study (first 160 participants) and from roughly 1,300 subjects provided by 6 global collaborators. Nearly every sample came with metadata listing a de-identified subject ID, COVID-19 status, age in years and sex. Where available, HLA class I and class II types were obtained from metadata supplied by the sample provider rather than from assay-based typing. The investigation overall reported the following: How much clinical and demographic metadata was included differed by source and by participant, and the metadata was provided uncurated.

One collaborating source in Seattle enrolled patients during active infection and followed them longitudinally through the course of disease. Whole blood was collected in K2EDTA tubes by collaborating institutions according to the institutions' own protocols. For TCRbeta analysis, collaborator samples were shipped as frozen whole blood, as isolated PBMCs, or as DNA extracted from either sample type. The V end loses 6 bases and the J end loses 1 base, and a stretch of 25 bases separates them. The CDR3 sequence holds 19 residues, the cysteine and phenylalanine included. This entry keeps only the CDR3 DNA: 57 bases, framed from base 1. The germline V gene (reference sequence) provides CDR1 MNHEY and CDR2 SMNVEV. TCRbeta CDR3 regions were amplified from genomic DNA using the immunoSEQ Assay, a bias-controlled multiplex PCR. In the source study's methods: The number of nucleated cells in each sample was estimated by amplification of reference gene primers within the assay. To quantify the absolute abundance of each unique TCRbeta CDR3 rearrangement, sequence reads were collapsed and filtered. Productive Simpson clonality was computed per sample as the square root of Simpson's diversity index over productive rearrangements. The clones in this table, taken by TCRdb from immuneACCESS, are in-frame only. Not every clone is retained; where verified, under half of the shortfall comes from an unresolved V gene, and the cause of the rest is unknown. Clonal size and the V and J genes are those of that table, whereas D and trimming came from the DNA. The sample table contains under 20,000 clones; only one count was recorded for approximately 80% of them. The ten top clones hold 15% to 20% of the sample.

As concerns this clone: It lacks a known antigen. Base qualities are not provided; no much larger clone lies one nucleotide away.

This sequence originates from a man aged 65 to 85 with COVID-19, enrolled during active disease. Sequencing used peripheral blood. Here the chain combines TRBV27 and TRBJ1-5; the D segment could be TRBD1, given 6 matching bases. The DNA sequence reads TGTGCCAGCAGCCGCAATCCGGACAGCCAAATACAAAGCAATCAGCCCCAGCATTTT. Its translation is CASSRNPDSQIQSNQPQHF.